This T cell receptor (beta chain) derives from a study of blood T cells in healthy people across ages (dated by TCRdb to about 2015). Regarding the study in general: In model experiments, template switching captured about one uniquely barcoded TCR beta cDNA molecule for every two T cells. Using deep sequencing normalized with unique cDNA molecular identifiers, the study measured how TCR beta repertoire diversity changes with age. Four age groups were formed from the donors: young (average approximately 15 years), middle-aged (approximately 40), aged (over 55) and long-lived (less than 85). To avoid experimental bias, donors of different ages were randomly spread across the sequencing lanes. The study analyzed two additional independent replicas of 1 million unique cDNA reads from the same blood draw for two donors, one aged 18 to 30 and one aged 80 or older. Overall study results and their limits: A strong correlation was found between observed TCR beta diversity and the percentage of naive T cells measured by flow cytometry. Estimates of total diversity based on one million sequenced T cells were considered lower bounds and underestimates. Because donor CMV infection status was unknown, age-related changes in expanded clonotypes were potentially confounded. As age increased, observed TCR beta diversity per million T cells dropped in a roughly linear way, and a significant reduction was already evident by age about 36. Bulk unsorted PBMC profiling prevented conclusive comparison of naive and antigen-experienced compartments. The long-lived group showed more naive CD4+ T cells, fewer expanded clones and increased TCR diversity than the aged group, suggesting age selection.

The donors were about 40 Caucasian individuals from Russia, aged roughly 6 to 100 years, who were systemically healthy. Approximately 10 milliliters of peripheral blood were collected from each donor into EDTA-treated Vacutainer tubes. Ficoll-Paque density-gradient centrifugation was used to isolate PBMCs, with at least 6.5 million per sample. Total RNA was extracted from PBMCs with Trizol reagent, with at least 5 micrograms obtained per sample. The percentages of naive CD45RAhigh/CD27high T cells were determined by flow cytometry on a PBMC aliquot from every donor. Libraries were made using 5' RACE. Sequencing used an Illumina HiSeq 2500. A second roughly 7 to 12 cycle PCR used a sample-barcoded 5' primer and a J-beta primer mix. Each TCR beta cDNA molecule received a unique molecular identifier from a template-switch 5' adaptor carrying 12 random nucleotides. At least 2.5 million CDR3-containing paired-end reads were obtained from each sample. First-strand cDNA synthesis was performed from all RNA using the Mint cDNA synthesis kit, with priming by a TRBC-specific oligonucleotide. All cDNA was treated with uracil-DNA glycosylase and then went through a first 18-cycle PCR with the universal primers M1SS and BC2_uni_R. The paper's processing steps were these. Each sample was normalized by randomly selecting 1 million high-quality reads, each carrying a distinct molecular identifier. Instead of being binned into consensus sequences, reads with shared molecular identifiers were discarded. MiTCR, run with a Q25 quality threshold and the strictest error-elimination algorithm, handled CDR3 identification, clonotype clustering and error correction. A nonparametric unseen species model with Euler transformation was used to estimate lower-bound total TCR beta diversity. In-frame beta chains were kept once TCRdb had trimmed the public reads at Q25 with fastp and called clones with MiXCR. Each entry is one CDR3 protein sequence, shown with its most common DNA and genes. TCRdb's processing, not the authors' own work, is the source of the V and J calls. This sample lists 1,100,000 or so distinct CDR3 sequences; more than 40% were detected once. The ten top clones hold under 20% of the sample.

This clonotype was observed a few times. Its antigen is currently not known. No much larger clone exists at a distance of one base, and base qualities are not known. CDR3 length: 12 amino acids, cysteine to phenylalanine. The CDR3 DNA has 36 bases and is translated from base 1. V is shortened by 7 bases, J by 8 bases, and the region joining them spans 15 bases. Input material: blood. This receptor was identified in a woman in her fifties or sixties in good health. The chain links TRBV12-3 or TRBV12-4 with TRBJ2-7; no D segment can be confidently identified. The DNA sequence is given as TGTGCCAGCACCCCAGGTTCTACGAAGCAGTACTTC. Protein translation: CASTPGSTKQYF.